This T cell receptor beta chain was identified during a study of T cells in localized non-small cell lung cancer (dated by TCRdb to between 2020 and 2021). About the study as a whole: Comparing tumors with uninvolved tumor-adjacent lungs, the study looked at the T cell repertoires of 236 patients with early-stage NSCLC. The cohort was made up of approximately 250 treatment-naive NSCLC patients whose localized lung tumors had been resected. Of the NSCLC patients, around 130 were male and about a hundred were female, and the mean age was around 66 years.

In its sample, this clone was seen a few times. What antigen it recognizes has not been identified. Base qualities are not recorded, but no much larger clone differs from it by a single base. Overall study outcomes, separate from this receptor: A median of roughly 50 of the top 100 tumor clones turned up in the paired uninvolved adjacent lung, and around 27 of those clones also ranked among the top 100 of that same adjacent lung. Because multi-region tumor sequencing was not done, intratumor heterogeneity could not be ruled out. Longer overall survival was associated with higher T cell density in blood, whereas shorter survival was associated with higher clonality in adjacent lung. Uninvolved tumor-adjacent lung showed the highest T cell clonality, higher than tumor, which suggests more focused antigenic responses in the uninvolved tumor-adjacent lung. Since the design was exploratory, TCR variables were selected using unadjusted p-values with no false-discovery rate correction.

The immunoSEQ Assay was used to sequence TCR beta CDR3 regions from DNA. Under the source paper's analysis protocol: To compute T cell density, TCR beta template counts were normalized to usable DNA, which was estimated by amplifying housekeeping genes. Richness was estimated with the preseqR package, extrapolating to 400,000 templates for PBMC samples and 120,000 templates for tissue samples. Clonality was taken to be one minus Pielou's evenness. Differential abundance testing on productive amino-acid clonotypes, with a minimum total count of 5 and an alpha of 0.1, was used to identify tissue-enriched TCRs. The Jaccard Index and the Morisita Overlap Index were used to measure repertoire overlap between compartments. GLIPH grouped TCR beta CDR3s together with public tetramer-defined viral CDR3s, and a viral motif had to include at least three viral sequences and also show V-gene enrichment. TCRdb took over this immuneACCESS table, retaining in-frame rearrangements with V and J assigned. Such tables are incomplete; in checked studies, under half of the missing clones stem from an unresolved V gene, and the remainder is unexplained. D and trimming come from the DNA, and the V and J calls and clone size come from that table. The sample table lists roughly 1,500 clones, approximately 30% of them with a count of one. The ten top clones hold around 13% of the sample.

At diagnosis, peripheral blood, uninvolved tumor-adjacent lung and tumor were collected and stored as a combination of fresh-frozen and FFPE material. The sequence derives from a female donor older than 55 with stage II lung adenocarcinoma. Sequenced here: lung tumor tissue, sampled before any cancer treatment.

CDR3 reads: CASSLQGTGAGELFF. Here is the DNA: TGCGCCAGCAGCTTACAAGGGACAGGGGCCGGGGAGCTGTTTTTT. The rearrangement joined TRBV5-1 to TRBJ2-2, and 10 junctional nucleotides match TRBD1. From the cysteine up to the phenylalanine, the CDR3 has a length of 15 residues. The entry retains the CDR3 DNA only, 45 bases that are in frame from base 1. V loses 2 bases at its end and J loses 6 bases; junction bases beyond the gene matches: 4. CDR1 SGHRS and CDR2 YFSETQ are derived from the germline V gene.